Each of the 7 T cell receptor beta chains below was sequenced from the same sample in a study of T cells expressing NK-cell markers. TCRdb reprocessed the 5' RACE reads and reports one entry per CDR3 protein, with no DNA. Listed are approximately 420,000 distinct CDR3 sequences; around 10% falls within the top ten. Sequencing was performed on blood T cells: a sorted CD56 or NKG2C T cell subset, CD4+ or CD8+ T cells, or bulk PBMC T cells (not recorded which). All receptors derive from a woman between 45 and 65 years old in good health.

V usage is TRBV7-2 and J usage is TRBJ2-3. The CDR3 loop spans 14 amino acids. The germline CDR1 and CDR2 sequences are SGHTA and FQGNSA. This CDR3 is CASSFQLFTDTQYF.

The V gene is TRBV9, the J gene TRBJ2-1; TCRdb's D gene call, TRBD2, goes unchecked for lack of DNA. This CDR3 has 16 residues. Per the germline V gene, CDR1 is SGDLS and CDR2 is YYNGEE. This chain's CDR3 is CASSVVVSGGSNEQFF.

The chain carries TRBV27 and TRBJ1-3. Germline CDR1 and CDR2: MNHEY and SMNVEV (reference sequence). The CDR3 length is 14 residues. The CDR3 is CASSLELPGNTIYF.

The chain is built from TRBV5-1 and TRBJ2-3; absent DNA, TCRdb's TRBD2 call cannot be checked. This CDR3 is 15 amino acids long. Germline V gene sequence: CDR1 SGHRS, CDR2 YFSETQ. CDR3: CASSSTTSGTGTQYF.

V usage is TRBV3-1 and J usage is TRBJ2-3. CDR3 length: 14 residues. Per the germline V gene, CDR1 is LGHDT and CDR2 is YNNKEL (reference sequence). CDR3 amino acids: CASSQGRGPDTQYF.

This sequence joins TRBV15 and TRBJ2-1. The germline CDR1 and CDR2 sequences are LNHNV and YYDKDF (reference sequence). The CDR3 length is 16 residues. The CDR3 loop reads CATSRGPTSSYNEQFF. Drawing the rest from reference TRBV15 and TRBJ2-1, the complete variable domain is DAMVIQNPRYQVTQFGKPVTLSCSQTLNHNVMYWYQQKSSQAPKLLFHYYDKDFNNEADTPDNFQSRRPNTSFCFLDIRSPGLGDTAMYLCATSRGPTSSYNEQFFGPGTRLTVL.

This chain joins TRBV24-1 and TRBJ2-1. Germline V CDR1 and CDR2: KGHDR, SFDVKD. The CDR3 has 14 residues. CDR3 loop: CATSDETPYNEQFF.